A selection of T cell receptor beta chains follows, all from one sample in a study of blood T cell repertoires in COVID-19. The table came from immunoSEQ multiplex PCR; TCRdb's copy has only in-frame clones and leaves some out. The table shows 150,000 to 200,000 clones, with more than 65% occurring only once. Sequenced input: peripheral blood. The receptors stem from a human donor with acute or convalescent COVID-19. The donor label of this sample is uncertain. The CDR3 runs from the conserved cysteine through the conserved F or W. A D gene is named only where the DNA matches it firmly.

j_call,v_call,d_call,cdr3_aa
TRBJ1-1,TRBV27,NA,CASSLSRNTEAFF
TRBJ1-2,TRBV6-6,NA,CASSLGLYRVGYTF
TRBJ2-4,TRBV28,TRBD2,CASSPTSGSVSIQYF
TRBJ1-1,TRBV19,TRBD1,CASSGDRGRGNTEAFF
TRBJ2-3,TRBV2,NA,CASSGDLFTDTQYF
TRBJ2-1,TRBV13,TRBD2,CASSLPFGGRVNNEQFF
TRBJ1-1,TRBV19,TRBD1,CASTRLGLGQGTEAFF
TRBJ2-1,TRBV7-8,NA,CASSFVPSYNEQFF
TRBJ2-7,TRBV3-1/TRBV3-2,NA,CASSQDRTTYEQYF
TRBJ1-6,TRBV5-4,NA,CASSYLSGYNSPLHF
TRBJ2-2,TRBV5-1,TRBD2,CASSTSGGNTGELFF
TRBJ2-3,TRBV3-1/TRBV3-2,TRBD2,CASSPLAGGFSSTDTQYF
TRBJ1-5,TRBV15,NA,CATGDQGNQPQHF
TRBJ2-2,TRBV19,TRBD1,CASTDRENTGELFF
TRBJ2-3,TRBV9,TRBD2,CASRKSGGPTDTQYF
TRBJ1-6,TRBV13,NA,CASSPHGKPNSPLHF
TRBJ2-7,TRBV6-1,TRBD2,CASSGTGTSGRIELREQYF
TRBJ1-2,TRBV2,TRBD1,CASNYRGNYGYTF
TRBJ1-1,TRBV15,TRBD1,CATSRDRVTEAFF
TRBJ2-6,TRBV9,TRBD2,CASSVAGGGNVLTF
TRBJ1-5,TRBV6-5,TRBD1,CASSYSGQGNQPQHF
TRBJ2-4,TRBV19,NA,CASSQERAKNIQYF
TRBJ2-1,TRBV2,NA,CASSRKGDTPPWEQFF
TRBJ2-7,TRBV28,TRBD2,CASSSPWTSGSLHHTLSYEQYF
TRBJ2-1,TRBV28,NA,CASSLFARGSPFF
TRBJ2-7,TRBV6-1,NA,CASSDHSGLNEQYF
TRBJ2-1,TRBV6-2/TRBV6-3,TRBD2,CASSSHQTSGRGYNEQFF
TRBJ2-3,TRBV19,TRBD1,CASSSTGERTDTQYF
TRBJ2-7,TRBV9,TRBD1,CASSTIDRAEQYF
TRBJ2-1,TRBV30,TRBD2,CAWSLQRGVYNEQFF
TRBJ1-3,TRBV12-3/TRBV12-4,NA,CASLRAGGNTIYF
TRBJ2-1,TRBV5-4,TRBD1,CASSSGGNNEQFF
TRBJ2-1,TRBV7-6,TRBD2,CASSFRGALAGGFSYNEQFF
TRBJ1-2,TRBV25-1,NA,CASREGLGGYTF
TRBJ1-5,TRBV7-8,NA,CASSLVVVLKTVGDFCNQPQHF
TRBJ1-3,TRBV13,TRBD1,CASSPGGTGGYSGNTIYF
TRBJ2-7,TRBV27,NA,CASSLSPGRMREQYF
TRBJ2-5,TRBV6-4,TRBD1,CASSYRGGETQYF
TRBJ1-1,TRBV5-1,TRBD1,CASSLTGTGETEAFF
TRBJ1-5,TRBV2,TRBD1,CASKVAGGKGNQPQHF
TRBJ1-3,TRBV13,TRBD1,CASTHRGGNTIYF
TRBJ1-1,TRBV12-3/TRBV12-4,TRBD1,CASSDRVTEAFF
TRBJ1-5,TRBV6-5,TRBD1,CASRDRDYQPQHF
TRBJ2-3,TRBV4-2,TRBD2,CASSQDSGGKTDTQYF
TRBJ1-5,TRBV18,TRBD1,CASSPRPGQGAGPQHF
TRBJ2-1,TRBV30,TRBD2,CAVKAPASGRIGSYNEQFF
TRBJ2-7,TRBV6-5,TRBD1,CATQGSAYEQYF
TRBJ2-1,TRBV12-5,TRBD2,CASGSRGGGGQYNEQFF
TRBJ1-3,TRBV5-4,NA,CASSLAGGNTIYF
TRBJ2-7,TRBV5-4,TRBD1,CASTPGPSRDSYEQYF
TRBJ1-6,TRBV7-9,NA,CATTGRQGDSPLHF
TRBJ2-4,TRBV7-2,NA,CASSLETDNIQYF
TRBJ1-2,TRBV28,NA,CATGGYGYTF
TRBJ1-2,TRBV2,TRBD1,CASSNDRGDGYTF
TRBJ2-2,TRBV18,NA,CASSPWTWGTGELFF
TRBJ2-5,TRBV19,NA,CASSQYQETQYF
TRBJ2-3,TRBV10-1,TRBD2,CASRGIAGGGTDTQYF